A selection of T cell receptor beta chains follows, all from one sample in a study of blood T cell repertoires in COVID-19. Measured with immunoSEQ multiplex PCR; TCRdb has only the in-frame clones, and not every one. This sample has some 83,000 clones, with over 80% found just once. What was sequenced was peripheral blood. Receptor source: a man aged 55 to 69 with active or convalescent COVID-19. Each CDR3 is given with its conserved first and last residue. D genes are given only for firm matches. Part of the rows lack a size; the others show once, few, many or a class for expanded clones.

-,TRBJ2-7,few,TRBV6-2/TRBV6-3,CASSQDIWGYEQYF,TGTGCCAGCAGCCAGGACATATGGGGTTACGAGCAGTACTTC
TRBD2,TRBJ2-3,-,TRBV19,CASSTVAGSTDTQYF,TGTGCCAGTAGTACTGTAGCGGGGAGCACAGATACGCAGTATTTT
TRBD1,TRBJ1-2,-,TRBV6-5,CASRPGQGNYGYTF,TGTGCCAGCAGGCCCGGACAGGGCAACTATGGCTACACCTTC
-,TRBJ2-3,-,TRBV5-6,CASSLSSTDTQYF,TGTGCCAGCAGCTTGAGCAGCACAGATACGCAGTATTTT
-,TRBJ2-3,-,TRBV27,CASSPTGDGFSSSTDTQYF,TGTGCCAGCAGTCCCACGGGAGACGGATTCAGTTCTAGCACAGATACGCAGTATTTT
-,TRBJ1-2,once,TRBV9,CASSVGGGLNYGYTF,TGTGCCAGCAGCGTAGGCGGGGGGCTTAACTATGGCTACACCTTC
TRBD1,TRBJ1-6,-,TRBV27,CASSFVDRGNSPLHF,TGTGCCAGCAGTTTCGTGGACAGGGGGAATTCACCCCTCCACTTT
-,TRBJ2-5,once,TRBV5-8,CASSLSAGLGETQYF,TGTGCCAGCAGCTTGTCGGCAGGACTTGGCGAGACCCAGTACTTC
-,TRBJ1-5,-,TRBV6-5,CASSSYRESNQPQHF,TGTGCCAGCAGCTCTTACAGGGAGAGCAATCAGCCCCAGCATTTT
TRBD2,TRBJ2-1,-,TRBV6-2/TRBV6-3,CASSLLRGGTYNEQFF,TGTGCCAGCAGCCTCCTCCGCGGGGGGACCTACAATGAGCAGTTCTTC
TRBD1,TRBJ1-1,-,TRBV18,CASSPRTGNTEAFF,TGTGCCAGCTCACCCCGGACAGGGAACACTGAAGCTTTCTTT
-,TRBJ2-5,-,TRBV12-3/TRBV12-4,CASSFSQETQYF,TGTGCCAGCAGTTTCAGCCAAGAGACCCAGTACTTC
-,TRBJ2-3,-,TRBV7-2,CASSLWAGPTDTQYF,TGTGCCAGCAGCTTATGGGCAGGCCCCACAGATACGCAGTATTTT
-,TRBJ2-5,-,TRBV6-4,CASSREIQETQYF,TGTGCCAGCAGTAGAGAGATTCAAGAGACCCAGTACTTC
-,TRBJ1-6,-,TRBV21-1,CARGEIPYNSPLHF,TGTGCCAGAGGAGAGATTCCCTATAATTCACCCCTCCACTTT
-,TRBJ1-2,-,TRBV6-2/TRBV6-3,CASSYLGDLVYGYTF,TGTGCCAGCAGTTACTTAGGGGATCTGGTCTATGGCTACACCTTC
TRBD1,TRBJ1-5,-,TRBV19,CASSTRRDSSNQPQHF,TGTGCCAGTAGTACCCGCCGGGACAGTAGCAATCAGCCCCAGCATTTT
-,TRBJ2-2,-,TRBV19,CASSPLGGRTGELFF,TGTGCCAGTAGTCCCCTCGGGGGTAGGACCGGGGAGCTGTTTTTT
TRBD1,TRBJ1-1,-,TRBV11-2,CASSPSGTGGRWSTEAFF,TGTGCCAGCAGCCCGAGTGGGACAGGGGGGCGGTGGTCCACTGAAGCTTTCTTT
TRBD2,TRBJ2-5,-,TRBV7-2,CASSWGLAGGQETQYF,TGTGCCAGCAGCTGGGGACTAGCGGGGGGGCAAGAGACCCAGTACTTC
TRBD1,TRBJ1-2,-,TRBV6-5,CASVRTGGADYGYTF,TGTGCCAGCGTTCGGACAGGGGGCGCAGACTATGGCTACACCTTC
TRBD1,TRBJ2-2,many,TRBV5-1,CASSWGRTGAGGELFF,TGCGCCAGCAGCTGGGGGCGGACAGGGGCTGGCGGGGAGCTGTTTTTT
-,TRBJ2-2,-,TRBV9,CASSVATAGVNGELFF,TGTGCCAGCAGCGTAGCTACGGCAGGGGTAAACGGGGAGCTGTTTTTT
-,TRBJ1-6,-,TRBV7-9,CASSLNSQNSPLHF,TGTGCCAGCAGCTTAAACTCCCAAAATTCACCCCTCCACTTT
-,TRBJ2-1,-,TRBV11-2,CASSLDFQGFNEQFF,TGTGCCAGCAGCTTAGATTTTCAGGGTTTCAATGAGCAGTTCTTC
TRBD1,TRBJ1-2,few,TRBV11-2,CASGTGVPYGYTF,TGTGCCAGCGGGACAGGGGTGCCCTATGGCTACACCTTC